These T cell receptor beta chains were read from a single sample in a study of siplizumab effects on memory and regulatory T cells. Using immunoSEQ multiplex PCR, the repertoire was profiled, and TCRdb retains in-frame clones only, with some absent. The table lists about 100,000 clones, 91% of them singletons, with more than 2.5% in the top ten. The sample taken for sequencing was CD4+ T cells sorted from blood. All receptors derive from a human donor in good health. Some clones in this sample may be carry-over from other donors' samples. CDR3s include the opening cysteine and the closing phenylalanine or tryptophan.

j_call: TRBJ2-3
v_call: TRBV2
cdr3_aa: CASRMRDFSTDTQYF

j_call: TRBJ1-1
v_call: TRBV19
cdr3_aa: CASSIPGTTEAFF

j_call: TRBJ2-5
v_call: TRBV2
cdr3_aa: CATKQGAGETQYF

j_call: TRBJ2-7
v_call: TRBV19
cdr3_aa: CASSMGQGSVEQYF

j_call: TRBJ2-5
v_call: TRBV19
cdr3_aa: CASSIVPHTGHQETQYF

j_call: TRBJ2-7
v_call: TRBV15
cdr3_aa: CATSRTSYEQYF

j_call: TRBJ2-7
v_call: TRBV6-1
cdr3_aa: CASSDYGTGSYEQYF

j_call: TRBJ2-7
v_call: TRBV6-1
cdr3_aa: CASSGYWDEQYF

j_call: TRBJ2-1
v_call: TRBV5-1
cdr3_aa: CASSSGLAGGYNEQFF

j_call: TRBJ1-5
v_call: TRBV25-1
cdr3_aa: CASKAGSDQPQHF

j_call: TRBJ1-1
v_call: TRBV7-9
cdr3_aa: CASSLAIAAVAEAFF

j_call: TRBJ2-1
v_call: TRBV5-5
cdr3_aa: CASSSTSGRMFF

j_call: TRBJ2-3
v_call: TRBV6-1
cdr3_aa: CASSLTSTDTQYF

j_call: TRBJ2-2
v_call: TRBV9
cdr3_aa: CASSVASGANTGELFF

j_call: TRBJ1-4
v_call: TRBV19
cdr3_aa: CASRDPGQATNEKLFF

j_call: TRBJ2-3
v_call: TRBV7-3
cdr3_aa: CASRSRSGADTQYF

j_call: TRBJ2-2
v_call: TRBV4-1
cdr3_aa: CASSQRSGKDTGELFF

j_call: TRBJ2-3
v_call: TRBV7-2
cdr3_aa: CASSLGGQHTDTQYF

j_call: TRBJ1-4
v_call: TRBV5-5
cdr3_aa: CASSLSGGGPGEKLFF

j_call: TRBJ2-5
v_call: TRBV7-9
cdr3_aa: CASRSTSEETQYF

j_call: TRBJ1-4
v_call: TRBV5-4
cdr3_aa: CASSLAGAQEKLFF

j_call: TRBJ2-1
v_call: TRBV28
cdr3_aa: CASQSTGAGNEQFF

j_call: TRBJ2-2
v_call: TRBV7-3
cdr3_aa: CASSIQGVDTGELFF

j_call: TRBJ2-5
v_call: TRBV10-1
cdr3_aa: CASSRTSGSLETQYF

j_call: TRBJ2-1
v_call: TRBV18
cdr3_aa: CASSPFRGNEQFF

j_call: TRBJ2-1
v_call: TRBV18
cdr3_aa: CASSQRTLSGSSYNEQFF

j_call: TRBJ2-5
v_call: TRBV11-3
cdr3_aa: CASGRQGLETQYF

j_call: TRBJ1-1
v_call: TRBV30
cdr3_aa: CAWSPDRGREAFF

j_call: TRBJ2-3
v_call: TRBV4-2
cdr3_aa: CASSQAIRRQGIELKPDTQYF

j_call: TRBJ1-1
v_call: TRBV18
cdr3_aa: CASSPGAGAGGNTEAFF

j_call: TRBJ2-5
v_call: TRBV6-5
cdr3_aa: CASSPDRGHQETQYF

j_call: TRBJ2-3
v_call: TRBV4-1
cdr3_aa: CASSPPFRGATTDTQYF

j_call: TRBJ1-4
v_call: TRBV7-9
cdr3_aa: CASSPGRGGTNEKLFF

j_call: TRBJ2-3
v_call: TRBV7-3
cdr3_aa: CASSLKGERADTQYF

j_call: TRBJ2-7
v_call: TRBV5-4
cdr3_aa: CASSRFGLADYEQYF